This T cell receptor (beta chain) originates from a study of CD8+ T cells in alopecia areata. Extracted RNA was reverse transcribed, and the resulting cDNA served as sequencing template. Data came from immunoSEQ multiplex PCR; TCRdb stores just in-frame clones and leaves some out. The table records roughly 120,000 clones, more than 45% of them present only once. The treatment is: oral pan-JAK inhibitor, 5-10 mg twice daily. V lost 8 bases to trimming and J lost 0 bases; unmatched junction nucleotides: 9. Germline values: CDR1 MNHEY, CDR2 SVGAGI. This CDR3 contains 15 residues. The sequence derives from a human donor with alopecia areata. V usage is TRBV6-5 and J usage is TRBJ2-7; 8 positions agree with TRBD1. The sequencing used CD4+ T cells sorted from blood, collected at week 4, from a patient treated with tofacitinib. CDR3 loop: CASRQGTWGSYEQYF. The CDR3 bases are TGTGCCAGCCGACAGGGGACGTGGGGCTCCTACGAGCAGTACTTC.